These 22 T cell receptor beta chains came from one sample sequenced in a study of a mutant IDH1 vaccine in newly diagnosed glioma. The time point here: week 5, during vaccination. The content of each vaccine dose was 300 ug of mutant IDH1 20-mer peptide, and topical imiquimod accompanied it. Their antigen targets remain unknown. Sequenced by immunoSEQ multiplex PCR; TCRdb stores in-frame clones only, minus some. The sample has 25,000 to 35,000 clones, roughly 90% seen once. Sequenced here: PBMCs, sampled from a glioma patient whose treatment included an IDH1 peptide vaccine. These TCRs come from a young man with glioma.

V is TRBV5-1 and J is TRBJ2-6; no firm D call. Trimming cost V 5 bases and J 2 bases, with 14 bases left between them. The CDR3 consists of 16 residues. Germline CDR1 and CDR2: SGHRS and YFSETQ. The CDR3 reads CASRDTDGAGANVLTF. The CDR3 bases are TGCGCCAGCAGGGATACAGATGGGGCTGGGGCCAACGTCCTGACTTTC.

V gene TRBV7-2 combines with J gene TRBJ2-7; the D is unclear. Germline CDR1 is SGHTA and CDR2 is FQGNSA. The CDR3 spans 13 residues. V was clipped by 2 bases and J by 0 bases, with 5 bases between them. CDR3 sequence (DNA): TGTGCCAGCAGCTTACAGAGCTCCTACGAGCAGTACTTC. Translating gives CASSLQSSYEQYF.

As regards this clone: A read error may produce the germline difference seen at one junction end. J is TRBJ2-7 and V is TRBV4-1, with TRBD1 matching 7 bases. This CDR3 is 14 amino acids long. The germline gives CDR1 MGHRA, CDR2 YSYEKL. The CDR3 DNA sequence: TGCGCCAGCAGCCAAGATATTGCTCGAGACAGGGTATTTTTC. It yields the protein CASSQDIARDRVFF.

The chain uses TRBV29-1 and TRBJ2-5; TRBD1 agrees at 9 bases. J lost 5 bases, V lost 7 bases, and 8 bases had no gene match. CDR3 size: 13 residues. From germline, CDR1 is SQVTM and CDR2 ANQGSEA. CDR3 protein: CSATGGASETQYF. CDR3 DNA: TGCAGCGCCACAGGGGGCGCCTCGGAGACCCAGTACTTC.

The gene calls are TRBV27 and TRBJ1-1; D call uncertain. V lost 8 bases, J lost 1 base, and 5 bases lay in between. Germline CDR1 and CDR2: MNHEY and SMNVEV (reference sequence). The CDR3 runs 11 residues. The CDR3 DNA reads as TGTGCCAGCCGTCAGAACACTGAAGCTTTCTTT. Translated: CASRQNTEAFF.

V gene TRBV6-1 combines with J gene TRBJ1-5, with D unresolved. From germline, CDR1 is MNHNS and CDR2 SASEGT. Deletions cut 7 bases from V and 0 bases from J, with 10 bases between. The CDR3 totals 14 residues. CDR3 loop: CASTWEGSNQPQHF. DNA for the CDR3: TGTGCCAGCACCTGGGAAGGTAGCAATCAGCCCCAGCATTTT.

This chain links TRBV10-2 with TRBJ1-6, with a tentative D call TRBD1 (6 bases). The V end lost 7 bases, the J end lost 6 bases, and 13 bases lay between the germline ends. This CDR3 has 14 residues. CDR1 and CDR2 (germline): WSHSY, SAAADI. CDR3 nucleotide sequence: TGCGCCAGCACCGCCGGGACAAGTAATTCACCCCTCCACTTT. The encoded protein is CASTAGTSNSPLHF.

The J gene is TRBJ2-2, the V gene TRBV19; 11 bases line up with TRBD1. Trimming at V came to 8 bases and at J to 4 bases, leaving 12 bases not matched to a gene. Germline CDR1 reads LNHDA; CDR2 reads SQIVND (reference sequence). This CDR3 comprises 17 residues. The CDR3 region has the DNA TGTGCCAGTGGGAGGTCCCGTGGGACAGGGGGCACCGGGGAGCTGTTTTTT. Translating it yields CASGRSRGTGGTGELFF.

This chain uses TRBV30 with TRBJ1-1; D may be TRBD1 (5 bases). Germline V gene data show CDR1 as GTSNPN and CDR2 as SVGIG (reference sequence). The CDR3 consists of 14 residues. Trimming took off 8 bases at V and 1 base at J, with 17 bases between the two ends. CDR3 loop: CAALGRGRNTEAFF. CDR3 DNA: TGTGCCGCCCTTGGGAGGGGCCGGAACACTGAAGCTTTCTTT.

This clone was seen more than once but under ten times. The genes are TRBV7-9 and TRBJ2-1; 11 bases align to TRBD2. Germline V gene lookup returns CDR1 SEHNR and CDR2 FQNEAQ (reference sequence). J was trimmed by 7 bases and V by 5 bases; bases with no gene match: 7. This CDR3 has 15 residues. The CDR3 DNA reads as TGTGCCAGCAGCCATAATAGCGGGAGGGGTAATGAGCAGTTCTTC. This codes for CASSHNSGRGNEQFF.

The V and J genes are TRBV19 and TRBJ2-7; 11 nucleotides agree with TRBD2. The germline CDR1 and CDR2 sequences are LNHDA and SQIVND (reference sequence). V shed 2 bases, J shed 7 bases, and the junction held 10 bases outside the gene matches. The CDR3 covers 16 residues. In nucleotides, the CDR3 is TGTGCCAGTAGTATAACGGCTAGCGGGAGGACCGGGGAGCAGTACTTC. Translating it yields CASSITASGRTGEQYF.

The chain combines TRBV2 with TRBJ1-2; TRBD1 matches at 10 bases. This CDR3 region has 13 residues. Looked up from germline, CDR1 is SNHLY and CDR2 is FYNNEI. Trimming cost V 8 bases and J 7 bases; bases outside gene matches: 7. This chain's CDR3 is CASGGTGVPGYTF. In DNA form, the CDR3 reads TGTGCCAGCGGTGGGACAGGGGTTCCTGGCTACACCTTC.

The chain employs TRBV9 and TRBJ1-1; D perhaps matches TRBD1 (5 bases). This CDR3 has 14 residues. V lost 3 bases and J lost 4, with 13 bases in between. Germline V lookup: CDR1 SGDLS, CDR2 YYNGEE. The CDR3 DNA is TGTGCCAGCAGCGCCAGGGAAGTAAGCACTGAAGCTTTCTTT. It translates to CASSAREVSTEAFF. Filled out from reference TRBV9 and TRBJ1-1, the complete variable domain reads DSGVTQTPKHLITATGQRVTLRCSPRSGDLSVYWYQQSLDQGLQFLIQYYNGEERAKGNILERFSAQQFPDLHSELNLSSLELGDSALYFCASSAREVSTEAFFGQGTRLTVV.

The CDR3 bases are TGTGCCAGCAGTTTATTCTCCACTGAAGCTTTCTTT. This sequence encodes CASSLFSTEAFF. This chain connects TRBV28 to TRBJ1-1; D is uncertain. The V gene lost 1 base and the J gene lost 4 bases, with 4 bases spanning the gap. Germline CDR1 reads MDHEN; CDR2 reads SYDVKM. There are 12 residues in the CDR3.

V and J are TRBV6-1 and TRBJ1-2; unclear D gene. The V gene's germline CDR1 is MNHNS and CDR2 SASEGT. The CDR3 has 11 residues. The V end was cut by 3 bases, the J end by 8 bases, with 7 bases between. CDR3 sequence: CASSDFGGYTF. The CDR3 DNA reads TGTGCCAGCAGTGATTTTGGAGGCTACACCTTC.

This clone was found once. The CDR3 loop is CASSTRENRMEVSNQPQHF. The CDR3 bases are TGTGCCAGCAGTACTCGGGAGAACCGGATGGAGGTGAGCAATCAGCCCCAGCATTTT. The genes are TRBV2 and TRBJ1-5; D remains unclear. Germline V lookup: CDR1 SNHLY, CDR2 FYNNEI. Trimming left V 5 bases short and J 1 base short, with 24 bases between. CDR3 length: 19 residues. Based on the CDR3 plus reference TRBV2 and TRBJ1-5, the full variable domain is EPEVTQTPSHQVTQMGQEVILRCVPISNHLYFYWYRQILGQKVEFLVSFYNNEISEKSEIFDDQFSVERPDGSNFTLKIRSTKLEDSAMYFCASSTRENRMEVSNQPQHFGDGTRLSIL.

V gene TRBV15 combines with J gene TRBJ2-5, with 8 bases lining up with TRBD1. The V segment lost 1 base and the J segment 5 bases; nucleotides outside the gene matches: 6. This CDR3 contains 15 residues. CDR1 LNHNV and CDR2 YYDKDF come from the germline V gene (reference sequence). The CDR3 here is CATSRVETGEETQYF. As DNA, the CDR3 is TGTGCCACCAGCAGAGTGGAGACAGGGGAGGAGACCCAGTACTTC.

CDR3: CASALMNTEAFF. CDR3 in DNA: TGTGCCTCGGCCCTAATGAACACTGAAGCTTTCTTT. The chain has TRBV30 and TRBJ1-1; D ambiguous. The CDR3 runs 12 residues. Trimming left V 7 bases short and J 0 bases short, with 9 bases between. Germline V gene lookup returns CDR1 GTSNPN and CDR2 SVGIG (reference sequence).

The chain combines TRBV18 with TRBJ2-7; D assignment may be TRBD1 or TRBD2 (5 bases each). The CDR3 has 14 residues. Trimming stripped 4 bases from V and 1 base from J, with 11 bases between. In germline, CDR1 is KGHSH, CDR2 LQKENI. The CDR3 DNA sequence: TGTGCCAGCTCACTTCAAGGGACGTCCTACGAGCAGTACTTC. Amino acids: CASSLQGTSYEQYF.

The chain uses TRBV15 and TRBJ2-7; D possibly uses TRBD1 or TRBD2 (6 bases each). This CDR3 contains 14 residues. CDR1 and CDR2 (germline): LNHNV, YYDKDF (reference sequence). V was pared by 9 bases and J by 5 bases, with 20 bases between. The CDR3 loop is CATSAVGGINEQYF. CDR3 bases: TGTGCCACTTCCGCCGTAGGGGGGATCAACGAGCAGTACTTC.

V usage is TRBV4-3 and J usage is TRBJ2-7, with no clear D. The CDR3 has 15 amino acids. The V end lost 3 bases, the J end lost 3 bases, and 15 bases lay between the germline ends. CDR1 and CDR2 (germline): LGHNA, YSLEER. CDR3 protein: CASSQETGRRYEQYF. CDR3 DNA: TGCGCCAGCAGCCAGGAAACTGGCAGGCGCTACGAGCAGTACTTC.

This clone appeared once. The rearrangement joins TRBV27 to TRBJ2-5; 9 bases are shared with TRBD2. Per germline, CDR1 MNHEY and CDR2 SMNVEV (reference sequence). Losses at the gene ends were 5 bases for V and 7 bases for J; bases not matched to a gene: 14. The CDR3 loop spans 16 amino acids. The CDR3 here is CASSLSWREGLGTQYF. Written as DNA, the CDR3 is TGTGCCAGCAGTCTCTCTTGGCGGGAGGGCCTCGGGACCCAGTACTTC.